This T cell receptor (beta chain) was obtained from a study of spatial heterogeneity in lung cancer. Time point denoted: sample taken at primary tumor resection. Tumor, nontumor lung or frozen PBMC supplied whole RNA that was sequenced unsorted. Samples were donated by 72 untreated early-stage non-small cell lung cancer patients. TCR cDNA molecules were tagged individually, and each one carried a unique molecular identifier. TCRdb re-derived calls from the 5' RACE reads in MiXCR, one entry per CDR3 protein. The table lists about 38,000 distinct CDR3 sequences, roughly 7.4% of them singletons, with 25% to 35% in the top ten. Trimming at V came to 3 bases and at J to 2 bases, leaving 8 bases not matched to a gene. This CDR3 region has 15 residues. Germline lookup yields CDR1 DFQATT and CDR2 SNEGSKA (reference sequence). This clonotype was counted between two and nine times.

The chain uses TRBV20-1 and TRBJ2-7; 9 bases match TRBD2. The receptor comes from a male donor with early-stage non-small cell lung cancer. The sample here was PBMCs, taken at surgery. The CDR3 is CSARKTSGRTYEQYF. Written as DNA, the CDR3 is TGCAGTGCTAGGAAAACTAGCGGGCGGACCTACGAGCAGTACTTC.